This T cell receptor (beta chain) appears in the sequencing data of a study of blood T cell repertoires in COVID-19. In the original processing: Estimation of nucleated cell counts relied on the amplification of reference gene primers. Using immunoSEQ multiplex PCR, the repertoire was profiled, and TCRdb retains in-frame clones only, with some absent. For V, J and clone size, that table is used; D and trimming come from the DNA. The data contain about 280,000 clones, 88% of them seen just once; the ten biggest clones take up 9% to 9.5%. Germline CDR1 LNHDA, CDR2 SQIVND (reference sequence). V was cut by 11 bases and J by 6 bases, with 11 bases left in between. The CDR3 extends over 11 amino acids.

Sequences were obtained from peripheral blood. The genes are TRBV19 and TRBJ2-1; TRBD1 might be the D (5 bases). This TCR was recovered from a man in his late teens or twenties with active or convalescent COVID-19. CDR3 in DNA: TGTGCCGTCCGCCAGGGCAATGAGCAGTTCTTC. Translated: CAVRQGNEQFF.